This TCR beta chain appears in the sequencing data of a study of T cell changes during pregnancy in multiple sclerosis. Germline V gene data show CDR1 as SEHNR and CDR2 as FQNEAQ (reference sequence). This CDR3 contains 12 residues. V was cut by 2 bases and J by 7 bases, with 8 bases left in between. Sequencing was performed with immunoSEQ multiplex PCR; in TCRdb, only in-frame clones are kept and a portion is missing. The table lists roughly 48,000 clones, around 94% of them singletons. Sample: CD4+ T cells from peripheral blood mononuclear cells, taken in the first trimester of pregnancy. The chain couples TRBV7-9 to TRBJ1-1; D is unresolved. This TCR came from a female donor with multiple sclerosis, enrolled in a pregnancy study. CDR3 nucleotides: TGTGCCAGCAGCTTACAGAAAATTGAAGCTTTCTTT. Amino acids: CASSLQKIEAFF. The whole variable domain, filled in from reference TRBV7-9 and TRBJ1-1, reads DTGVSQNPRHKITKRGQNVTFRCDPISEHNRLYWYRQTLGQGPEFLTYFQNEAQLEKSRLLSDRFSAERPKGSFSTLEIQRTEQGDSAMYLCASSLQKIEAFFGQGTRLTVV.